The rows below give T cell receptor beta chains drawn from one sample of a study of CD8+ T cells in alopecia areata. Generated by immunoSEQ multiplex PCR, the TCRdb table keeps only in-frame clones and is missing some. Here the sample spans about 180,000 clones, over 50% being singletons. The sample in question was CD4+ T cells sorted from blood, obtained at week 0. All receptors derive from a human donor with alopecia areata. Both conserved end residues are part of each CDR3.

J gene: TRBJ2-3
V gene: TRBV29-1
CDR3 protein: CSVDWGLADTQYF

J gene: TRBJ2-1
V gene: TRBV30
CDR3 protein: CALVTGGINNEQFF

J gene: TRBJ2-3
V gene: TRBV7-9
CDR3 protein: CASSLATSTDTQYF

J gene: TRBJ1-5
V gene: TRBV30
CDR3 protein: CACDSGQSNQPQHF

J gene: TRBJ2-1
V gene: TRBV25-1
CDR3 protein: CASSDPGTKVYNEQFF

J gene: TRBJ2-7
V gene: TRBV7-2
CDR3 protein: CASATGGYEQYF

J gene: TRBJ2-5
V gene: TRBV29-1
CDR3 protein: CSSRLGLMGETQYF

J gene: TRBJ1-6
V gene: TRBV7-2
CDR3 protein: CASSLESGWDSPLHF

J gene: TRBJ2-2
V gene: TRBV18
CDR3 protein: CAGQGAKGTGELFF

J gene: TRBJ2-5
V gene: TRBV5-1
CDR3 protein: CASSLRQGSETQYF

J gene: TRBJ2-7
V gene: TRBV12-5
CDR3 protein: CASGLLSSYEQYF

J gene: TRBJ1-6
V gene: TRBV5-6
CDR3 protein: CASSLGDSPLHF

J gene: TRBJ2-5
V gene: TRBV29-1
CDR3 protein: CSVQTGGHQETQYF

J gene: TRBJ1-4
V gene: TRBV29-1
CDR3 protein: CSVEAPEGNEKLFF

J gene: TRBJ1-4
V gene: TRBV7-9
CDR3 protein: CASSRSGGNEKLFF

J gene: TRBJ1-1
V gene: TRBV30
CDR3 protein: CAWRIATFSTEAFF

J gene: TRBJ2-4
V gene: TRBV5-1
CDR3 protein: CASSLDSTGGAAKNIQYF

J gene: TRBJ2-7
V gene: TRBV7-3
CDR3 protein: CASSLDSASVGQYF

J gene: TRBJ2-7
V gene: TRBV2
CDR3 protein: CASSRTGRNYEQYF

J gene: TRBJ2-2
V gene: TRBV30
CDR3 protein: CAWSGTEYTGELFF

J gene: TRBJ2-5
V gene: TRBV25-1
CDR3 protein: CASRRGETQYF

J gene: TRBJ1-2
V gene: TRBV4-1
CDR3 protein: CASSQETQYGYTF

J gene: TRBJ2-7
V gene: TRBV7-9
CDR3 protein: CASSPSSYEQYF